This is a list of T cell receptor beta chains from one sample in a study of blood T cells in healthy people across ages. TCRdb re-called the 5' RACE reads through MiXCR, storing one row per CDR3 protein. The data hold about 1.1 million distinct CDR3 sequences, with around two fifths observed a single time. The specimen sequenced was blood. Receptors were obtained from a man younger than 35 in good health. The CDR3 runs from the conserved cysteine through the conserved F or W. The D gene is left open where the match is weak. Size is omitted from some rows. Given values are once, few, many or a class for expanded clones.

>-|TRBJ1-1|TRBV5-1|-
CASRLDRNTEAFF
TGCGCCAGCAGGCTAGACAGGAACACTGAAGCTTTCTTT
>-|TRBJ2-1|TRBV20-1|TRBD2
CSARGRGAARDEQFF
TGCAGTGCTAGGGGGCGGGGGGCCGCTCGTGATGAGCAGTTCTTC
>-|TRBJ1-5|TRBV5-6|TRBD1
CASSLSFGQASNQPQHF
TGTGCCAGCAGCTTGAGTTTCGGACAGGCTAGCAATCAGCCCCAGCATTTT
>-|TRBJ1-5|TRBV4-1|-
CASSPSGVQPQHF
TGCGCCAGCAGCCCGAGCGGGGTCCAGCCCCAGCATTTT
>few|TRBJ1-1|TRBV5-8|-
CASNFRRGYTEAFF
TGTGCCAGCAATTTCAGGCGGGGGTACACTGAAGCTTTCTTT
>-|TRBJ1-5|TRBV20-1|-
CSAHVYGQARGGPQHF
TGCAGTGCACATGTCTACGGGCAGGCCCGTGGCGGGCCCCAGCATTTT
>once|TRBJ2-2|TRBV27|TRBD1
CASSLSGTGGFAGELFF
TGTGCCAGCAGTTTATCGGGGACAGGGGGCTTCGCCGGGGAGCTGTTTTTT
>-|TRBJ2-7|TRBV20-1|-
CSATASSGYNEQYF
TGCAGTGCGACGGCGTCCAGCGGTTACAATGAGCAGTACTTC
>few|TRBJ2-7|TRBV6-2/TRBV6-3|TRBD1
CASSLRGQSYEQYF
TGTGCCAGCAGTCTCAGGGGGCAAAGCTACGAGCAGTACTTC
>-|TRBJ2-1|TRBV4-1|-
CASSLRIEGLYNEQFF
TGCGCCAGCAGCCTCCGAATAGAGGGCCTCTACAATGAGCAGTTCTTC
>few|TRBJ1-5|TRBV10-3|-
CAISKDSNQPQHF
TGTGCCATCAGTAAGGATAGCAATCAGCCCCAGCATTTT
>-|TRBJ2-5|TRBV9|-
CASSVAGLEETQYF
TGTGCCAGCAGCGTAGCCGGCTTGGAGGAGACCCAGTACTTC
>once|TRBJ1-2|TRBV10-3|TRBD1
CTTRTGEGGYTF
TGTACCACCAGGACAGGCGAGGGAGGCTACACCTTC
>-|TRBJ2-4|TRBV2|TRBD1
CASREGQGGPKNIQYF
TGTGCCAGCAGGGAGGGACAGGGGGGACCCAAAAACATTCAGTACTTC
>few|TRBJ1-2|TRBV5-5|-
CASSLANRVAEYGYTF
TGTGCCAGCAGCTTGGCCAACAGGGTGGCGGAATATGGCTACACCTTC
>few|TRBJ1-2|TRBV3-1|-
CASSQAGPGYTF
TGTGCCAGCAGCCAAGCCGGGCCTGGCTACACCTTC
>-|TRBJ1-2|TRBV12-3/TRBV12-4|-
CASSEGDGYTF
TGTGCCAGCAGCGAGGGGGATGGCTACACCTTC
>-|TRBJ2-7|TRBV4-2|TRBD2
CASSQDRLRAGDEQYF
TGTGCCAGCAGCCAAGATCGGTTAAGGGCGGGGGATGAGCAGTACTTC
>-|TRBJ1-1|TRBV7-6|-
CASSLAGGVQSEAFF
TGTGCCAGCAGCTTAGCCGGGGGGGTACAGAGTGAAGCTTTCTTT
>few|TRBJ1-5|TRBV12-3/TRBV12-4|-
CASSWGQGSNQPQHF
TGTGCCAGCAGTTGGGGACAAGGGAGCAATCAGCCCCAGCATTTT